This T cell receptor beta chain was captured in a study of shared clonotypes between healthy human individuals. Naivety among CD8 cells was defined by CD45RO negativity and positive CCR7 selection, thereby excluding terminally differentiated effector memory CD45RA+ cells. The table came from immunoSEQ multiplex PCR; TCRdb's copy has only in-frame clones and leaves some out. The sample records about 2,200,000 clones, approximately 94% being singletons. Sequences were obtained from naive CD8+ T cells from PBMCs. The receptor was isolated from a man younger than 35 in good health. Some clones in this sample may be carry-over from other donors' samples.

CDR3: CASSPPRGDGPYEQYF. CDR3 nucleotide sequence: TGTGCCAGCTCACCACCGCGAGGGGACGGCCCCTACGAGCAGTACTTC. The chain is built from TRBV18 and TRBJ2-7, with D possibly being TRBD1 or TRBD2 (5 bases each). Germline loops: CDR1 KGHSH, CDR2 LQKENI. Trimming took 0 bases from V and 2 from J, leaving 14 bases between them. The CDR3 has 16 residues.